The 27 T cell receptor beta chains given below trace back to one sample, sequenced in a study of cytomegalovirus exposure and HLA in healthy donors. PCR primers comprised 60 Vbeta and 13 Jbeta primers. Some clones are missing from TCRdb's copy, which holds only in-frame ones; the method was immunoSEQ multiplex PCR. The profile shows 110,000 or so clones, roughly 70% of them singletons. Input material: PBMCs. These receptor sequences come from a woman aged 40 to 50 in good health and CMV-seropositive.

This clone has just a few counts. This chain joins TRBV7-9 and TRBJ2-5, with 11 bases matching TRBD2. With V trimmed by 2 bases and J by 1 base, 0 bases remained unmatched. CDR1 and CDR2 from the germline V gene are SEHNR and FQNEAQ (reference sequence). The CDR3 sequence is 15 residues long. The CDR3 region is CASSLLAGGQETQYF. CDR3 DNA sequence: TGTGCCAGCAGCTTACTAGCGGGAGGCCAAGAGACCCAGTACTTC.

The rearrangement links TRBV7-9 to TRBJ1-2, with 9 bases identical to TRBD1. V was pared by 0 bases and J by 4 bases, with 3 bases of the junction left unmatched. Germline lookup yields CDR1 SEHNR and CDR2 FQNEAQ (reference sequence). The CDR3 extends over 15 amino acids. CDR3 DNA: TGTGCCAGCAGCTTAGCGGACAGGGGCGCCTATGGCTACACCTTC. This encodes CASSLADRGAYGYTF.

V gene TRBV2 combines with J gene TRBJ2-7; maybe TRBD1 (6 bases). Looked up from germline, CDR1 is SNHLY and CDR2 is FYNNEI. The germline V and J ends were trimmed by 10 bases and 6 bases, with 13 bases remaining between them. There are 11 residues in the CDR3. This CDR3 is CATQQGFEQYF. DNA of the CDR3: TGTGCCACCCAACAGGGCTTCGAGCAGTACTTC.

The chain combines TRBV5-1 with TRBJ1-1, with 7 bases lining up with TRBD1. The CDR3 has 15 amino acids. Germline V gene data show CDR1 as SGHRS and CDR2 as YFSETQ. V gave up 2 bases and J gave up 5 bases; unmatched junction bases: 9. The CDR3 nucleotides read TGCGCCAGCAGCTTAGAAAGGACAGGCGGGACTGAAGCTTTCTTT. This translates into CASSLERTGGTEAFF.

The count of this clone is one. The chain combines TRBV7-6 with TRBJ2-7; D ambiguous. Trimming removed 5 bases from V and 6 bases from J, with 17 bases in between. CDR1 SGHVS and CDR2 FNYEAQ come from the germline V gene. The CDR3 totals 14 residues. The CDR3 DNA sequence: TGTGCCAGCAGCACAGTTGGCGAGACCTGCGAGCAGTACTTC. Translating gives CASSTVGETCEQYF.

The rearrangement joins TRBV27 to TRBJ2-1; D may be TRBD2 (5 bases). The V end was cut by 5 bases, the J end by 5 bases, with 16 bases between. Per the germline V gene, CDR1 is MNHEY and CDR2 is SMNVEV (reference sequence). This CDR3 is 15 amino acids long. The chain's CDR3 is CASSPDPGFNNEQFF. Here the CDR3 DNA reads TGTGCCAGCAGTCCGGACCCGGGGTTCAACAATGAGCAGTTCTTC.

Only a few counts were recorded for this clone. This chain joins TRBV6-5 and TRBJ2-1; 11 positions match TRBD1. The CDR3 length is 15 residues. The junction had 3 bases not matched to a gene; V was cut back by 2 bases and J by 6 bases. CDR1 and CDR2 from the germline V gene are MNHEY and SVGAGI. The CDR3 spells CASSYGTGGSNEQFF. CDR3 in DNA: TGTGCCAGCAGTTACGGGACAGGGGGTTCCAATGAGCAGTTCTTC.

The gene calls are TRBV5-1 and TRBJ2-1; 10 nucleotides line up with TRBD2. Germline V gene sequence: CDR1 SGHRS, CDR2 YFSETQ. The CDR3 has 15 residues. Germline trimming cut 3 bases from V and 4 bases from J; bases unmatched to any gene: 4. The CDR3 bases are TGCGCCAGCAGCTCCGGACTAGCGGATTACAATGAGCAGTTCTTC. It codes for CASSSGLADYNEQFF.

The V and J genes are TRBV6-5 and TRBJ1-2; 7 nucleotides align to TRBD1. The V gene end was trimmed by 6 bases and the J gene end by 6 bases; junction bases not matched to a gene: 7. Germline V lookup: CDR1 MNHEY, CDR2 SVGAGI. This CDR3 has 13 amino acids. In DNA form, the CDR3 reads TGTGCCAGCAGACGACAGGGATGGGATGGCTACACCTTC. It yields the protein CASRRQGWDGYTF.

A word on this clone: At one end the junction does not follow the germline gene, possibly because of a read error. The V call is TRBV6-5, the J call TRBJ1-6; TRBD1 matches 7 bases. There are 16 residues in the CDR3. The germline V gene has CDR1 MNHEY and CDR2 SVGAGI. The CDR3 protein is CASSYRSTGNNSPPHF. CDR3 bases: TGTGCCAGCAGTTATCGGTCGACAGGGAATAATTCACCCCCCCACTTT.

The chain couples TRBV7-9 to TRBJ2-3; 11 bases agree with TRBD2. CDR1 SEHNR and CDR2 FQNEAQ come from the germline V gene (reference sequence). V lost 6 bases to trimming and J lost 0 bases; unmatched junction nucleotides: 2. The CDR3 has 15 amino acids. Written as DNA, the CDR3 is TGTGCCAGCAGACTAGCGGGAGCAAGCACAGATACGCAGTATTTT. Protein product: CASRLAGASTDTQYF. Variable domain in full (rest from reference TRBV7-9 and TRBJ2-3): DTGVSQNPRHKITKRGQNVTFRCDPISEHNRLYWYRQTLGQGPEFLTYFQNEAQLEKSRLLSDRFSAERPKGSFSTLEIQRTEQGDSAMYLCASRLAGASTDTQYFGPGTRLTVL.

The chain has TRBV2 and TRBJ2-3, with 8 bases identical to TRBD1. The length of the CDR3 is 14 residues. Unmatched junction bases numbered 8, after V lost 8 bases and J lost 4 bases. Germline values: CDR1 SNHLY, CDR2 FYNNEI. The CDR3 loop is CASSRDRGPDTQYF. CDR3 in DNA: TGTGCCAGCTCACGAGACAGGGGACCAGATACGCAGTATTTT.

The chain recombines TRBV6-1 with TRBJ2-5, with a weak D call TRBD1 (5 bases). The V gene lost 2 bases and the J gene lost 2 bases, with 9 bases spanning the gap. The CDR3 length is 14 residues. Germline CDR1 MNHNS, CDR2 SASEGT. CDR3 DNA sequence: TGTGCCAGCAGTGAACAGGGTTGGCAAGAGACCCAGTACTTC. Translating gives CASSEQGWQETQYF.

The genes are TRBV6-1 and TRBJ2-1, with 7 bases that match TRBD1. CDR3 length: 15 amino acids. The V segment lost 6 bases and the J segment 3 bases; nucleotides outside the gene matches: 8. Germline values: CDR1 MNHNS, CDR2 SASEGT. This CDR3 reads CASSAMGQIYNEQFF. The DNA of the CDR3 is TGTGCCAGCAGCGCAATGGGACAGATCTACAATGAGCAGTTCTTC.

The gene calls are TRBV2 and TRBJ1-5; tentatively, D is TRBD1 (6 bases). Germline V lookup: CDR1 SNHLY, CDR2 FYNNEI. The CDR3 runs 15 residues. The germline V and J ends were trimmed by 6 bases and 5 bases, with 17 bases remaining between them. CDR3: CASRLMTGFDQPQHF. DNA for the CDR3: TGTGCCAGCAGGTTGATGACAGGCTTCGATCAGCCCCAGCATTTT.

A few counts support this clone. This sequence joins TRBV7-8 and TRBJ1-2; D is unresolved. Germline V lookup: CDR1 SGHVS, CDR2 FQNEAQ. Deletions cut 1 base from V and 4 bases from J, with 7 bases between. The CDR3 has 13 residues. The CDR3 DNA reads as TGTGCCAGCAGCTTAGATTTCGGCTATGGCTACACCTTC. Protein product: CASSLDFGYGYTF.

The chain recombines TRBV7-2 with TRBJ2-1; D remains ambiguous. The CDR3 consists of 13 residues. V lost 4 bases, J lost 15 bases, and 19 bases lay in between. Germline CDR1 is SGHTA and CDR2 is FQGNSA. This chain's CDR3 is CASSSSHRQDWFF. The CDR3 DNA sequence: TGTGCCAGCAGCTCCTCCCACCGCCAAGACTGGTTCTTC.

The sample holds a few counts of this clone. This sequence joins TRBV9 and TRBJ1-1, with D possibly matching TRBD1 (6 bases). The V gene lost 4 bases and the J gene lost 5 bases, with 18 bases spanning the gap. This CDR3 has 15 amino acids. Germline loops: CDR1 SGDLS, CDR2 YYNGEE. CDR3 protein: CASSPRWGGQTEAFF. In DNA form, the CDR3 reads TGTGCCAGCAGCCCCCGGTGGGGCGGACAGACTGAAGCTTTCTTT.

This rearrangement joins TRBV2 to TRBJ1-5, with D maybe TRBD1 (6 bases). CDR3 size: 13 residues. CDR1 and CDR2 from the germline V gene are SNHLY and FYNNEI. V was clipped by 4 bases and J by 4 bases, with 8 bases between them. The CDR3 loop reads CASSGDTNQPQHF. CDR3 coding DNA: TGTGCCAGCAGTGGGGACACTAATCAGCCCCAGCATTTT.

The gene calls are TRBV11-2 and TRBJ2-5; 9 nucleotides align to TRBD1. The better agreement between TRBJ2-7 and the DNA end casts doubt on the J call. Germline V gene lookup returns CDR1 SGHAT and CDR2 FQNNGV. The CDR3 length is 12 residues. This CDR3 reads CASSRDRDEQYF. CDR3 bases: TGTGCCAGCAGCCGGGACAGGGACGAGCAGTACTTC.

The J gene is TRBJ2-5, the V gene TRBV9; D possibly corresponds to TRBD2 (5 bases). This CDR3 contains 15 residues. Germline loops: CDR1 SGDLS, CDR2 YYNGEE. V was trimmed by 3 bases and J by 2 bases, leaving 14 bases between them. The CDR3, as DNA: TGTGCCAGCAGCGGAGGGCGTAGGACTCAAGAGACCCAGTACTTC. Translation gives CASSGGRRTQETQYF.

The chain couples TRBV5-6 to TRBJ2-5, with 11 bases aligning to TRBD2. This CDR3 contains 17 residues. V lost 1 base, J lost 0 bases, and 5 bases stayed unmatched. Per germline, CDR1 SGHDT and CDR2 YYEEEE. In nucleotides, the CDR3 is TGTGCCAGCAGCTTGTCCACTAGCGGGAGAAACCAAGAGACCCAGTACTTC. This sequence encodes CASSLSTSGRNQETQYF.

The chain employs TRBV19 and TRBJ2-2; 10 nucleotides match TRBD2. CDR3 length equals 14 residues. In germline, CDR1 is LNHDA, CDR2 SQIVND (reference sequence). V gave up 5 bases and J gave up 3 bases; unmatched junction bases: 0. In DNA form, the CDR3 reads TGTGCCAGTAGTCTAGCGGGAGACACCGGGGAGCTGTTTTTT. Translation gives CASSLAGDTGELFF. The entire variable domain, with the rest obtained from reference TRBV19 and TRBJ2-2, is as follows: DGGITQSPKYLFRKEGQNVTLSCEQNLNHDAMYWYRQDPGQGLRLIYYSQIVNDFQKGDIAEGYSVSREKKESFPLTVTSAQKNPTAFYLCASSLAGDTGELFFGEGSRLTVL.

This clone was recorded a few times. The chain joins TRBV6-6 to TRBJ2-7, with a possible D match to TRBD1 (6 bases). CDR3 length: 14 residues. Looked up from germline, CDR1 is MNHNY and CDR2 is SVGAGI (reference sequence). Trimming left V 1 base short and J 4 bases short, with 11 bases between. The CDR3 sequence: CASSYWGPSYEQYF. CDR3 bases: TGTGCCAGCAGTTACTGGGGGCCATCGTACGAGCAGTACTTC.

V usage is TRBV6-1 and J usage is TRBJ1-2; D is uncertain. This CDR3 is built from 15 residues. The V gene lost 0 bases and the J gene lost 4 bases, with 12 bases spanning the gap. CDR1 and CDR2 from the germline V gene are MNHNS and SASEGT. The CDR3 loop is CASSEAVNRIYGYTF. The CDR3 DNA reads TGTGCCAGCAGTGAAGCAGTAAACAGAATCTATGGCTACACCTTC.

The chain couples TRBV7-2 to TRBJ1-2; 8 nucleotides align to TRBD1. The CDR3 is 15 amino acids. Looked up from germline, CDR1 is SGHTA and CDR2 is FQGNSA. Trimming took 2 bases from V and 2 from J; bases not matched to a gene: 4. The DNA of the CDR3 is TGTGCCAGCAGCTTACTGGGGACAGGAAACTATGGCTACACCTTC. Translation: CASSLLGTGNYGYTF.

This clone came up a few times. Its ends do not fully match the called genes, so a read error is possible. CDR3 sequence: CVSSLGGQGRSTNEKLFF. DNA of the CDR3: TGTGTCAGCAGCTTAGGGGGACAGGGAAGGTCAACTAATGAAAAACTGTTTTTT. The chain is built from TRBV7-8 and TRBJ1-4, with 9 bases matching TRBD1. Germline V gene lookup returns CDR1 SGHVS and CDR2 FQNEAQ. The CDR3 spans 18 residues. Variable domain in full (rest from reference TRBV7-8 and TRBJ1-4): GAGVSQSPRYKVAKRGQDVALRCDPISGHVSLFWYQQALGQGPEFLTYFQNEAQLDKSGLPSDRFFAERPEGSVSTLKIQRTQQEDSAVYLCVSSLGGQGRSTNEKLFFGSGTQLSVL.